A single sample is the source of the 3 T cell receptor beta chains below, sequenced in a study of patients and donors after allogeneic stem cell transplantation. MiXCR, applied by TCRdb to the RT-PCR reads, yields one record per CDR3 protein. The table has some 9,800 distinct CDR3 sequences, 5.9% seen once. The material sequenced was blood, either unsorted or a sorted T cell fraction (not recorded which). The receptor source for this set is a human donor who was either an allogeneic HSCT recipient or a stem cell or donor lymphocyte infusion donor (not recorded which). It is not recorded whose cells these are; they may come from a transplant donor.

The chain uses TRBV12-3 or TRBV12-4 and TRBJ1-5; the D gene is possibly TRBD1 (6 bases). This CDR3 contains 14 residues. The ends were cut back, 7 bases at V and 7 bases at J, with 17 bases in the middle. The CDR3 DNA sequence: TGTGCCAGCACTCGAGGGGGTGGGGGACAGCCCCAGCATTTT. Amino acid sequence: CASTRGGGGQPQHF.

Many counts were recorded for this clonotype. This chain uses TRBV6-2 or TRBV6-3 with TRBJ1-1, with 7 bases that match TRBD1. Germline V CDR1 and CDR2: MNHEY, SVGEGT. V gave up 2 bases and J gave up 4 bases; unmatched junction bases: 7. This CDR3 region has 15 residues. The CDR3, as DNA: TGTGCCAGCAGTTACGGCGCAGGGGGAATCACTGAAGCTTTCTTT. Translation gives CASSYGAGGITEAFF.

The chain couples TRBV4-3 to TRBJ2-7; 9 bases are shared with TRBD2. In germline, CDR1 is LGHNA, CDR2 YSLEER. CDR3 size: 15 residues. V shed 0 bases and J 4 bases; nucleotides not matched to a gene: 4. The CDR3 loop is CASSQEGLARYEQYF. CDR3 bases: TGCGCCAGCAGCCAAGAGGGACTAGCTAGGTACGAGCAGTACTTC.